The clone carrying this T cell receptor (beta chain) was seen once. The time point here: peripheral blood 6 weeks after treatment start. The data were taken from a study of PD-L1 blockade in urothelial cancer. Some clones are missing from TCRdb's copy, which holds only in-frame ones; the method was immunoSEQ multiplex PCR. The sample records more than 40,000 clones, under 90% being singletons. The CDR3 has 15 amino acids. Looked up from germline, CDR1 is SGHAT and CDR2 is FQNNGV. Trimming removed 1 base from V and 0 bases from J, with 10 bases in between. The sample consisted of PBMCs, taken around atezolizumab (anti-PD-L1) treatment. This clonotype was sampled from a man between 60 and 75 years old with urothelial cancer. This chain links TRBV11-2 with TRBJ2-7; D remains ambiguous. CDR3 amino acids: CASSLAPGNSYEQYF. For the CDR3, the DNA is TGTGCCAGCAGCTTAGCTCCAGGTAACTCCTACGAGCAGTACTTC. Full variable domain (remainder filled in from reference TRBV11-2 and TRBJ2-7): EAGVAQSPRYKIIEKRQSVAFWCNPISGHATLYWYQQILGQGPKLLIQFQNNGVVDDSQLPKDRFSAERLKGVDSTLKIQPAKLEDSAVYLCASSLAPGNSYEQYFGPGTRLTVT.